A selection of T cell receptor beta chains follows, all from one sample in a study of cytomegalovirus exposure and HLA in healthy donors. Some clones are missing from TCRdb's copy, which holds only in-frame ones; the method was immunoSEQ multiplex PCR. The sample gives some 67,000 clones, roughly 80% of which show up once; around 3% is in the top ten. Sequencing was done on a sample of PBMCs. The receptors come from a woman in her twenties or thirties in good health and CMV-seronegative. Each CDR3 is given with its conserved first and last residue. A D gene is named only where the DNA matches it firmly. Expanded clones are given a class, and other clones once, few, many or no size at all.

cdr3_aa	cdr3_nt	clone_size	j_call	d_call	v_call
CASSEAPPGQRDTGELFF	TGCGCCAGCAGCGAGGCCCCTCCGGGACAGAGGGACACCGGGGAGCTGTTTTTT	-	TRBJ2-2	TRBD1	TRBV5-1
CASSLDAGSGNTIYF	TGTGCCAGCAGCTTAGATGCAGGGTCTGGAAACACCATATATTTT	once	TRBJ1-3	-	TRBV11-2
CASSEAEGEGNQPQHF	TGTGCCAGCAGTGAAGCGGAAGGGGAGGGAAATCAGCCCCAGCATTTT	-	TRBJ1-5	-	TRBV6-1
CASSFFGSLSYEQYF	TGTGCCAGCAGCTTTTTCGGGTCCCTCTCCTACGAGCAGTACTTC	-	TRBJ2-7	-	TRBV11-3
CASSLTGTNSPLHF	TGTGCCAGCAGCTTAACAGGGACTAATTCACCCCTCCACTTT	-	TRBJ1-6	-	TRBV7-9
CASIDTDTQYF	TGTGCCAGCATAGACACAGATACGCAGTATTTT	few	TRBJ2-3	-	TRBV6-5
CASREQGHTEAFF	TGTGCCAGCAGAGAACAGGGACACACTGAAGCTTTCTTT	once	TRBJ1-1	-	TRBV6-6
CASSYEGGVGEQYF	TGTGCCAGCAGCTATGAGGGCGGGGTGGGTGAGCAGTACTTC	-	TRBJ2-7	-	TRBV7-2
CSVAGDVAGTEAFF	TGCAGCGTGGCCGGAGACGTAGCCGGAACTGAAGCTTTCTTT	-	TRBJ1-1	-	TRBV29-1
CAISEGGNEQYF	TGTGCCATCAGTGAGGGAGGGAACGAGCAGTACTTC	-	TRBJ2-7	-	TRBV10-3
CASSAGPEAFF	TGTGCCAGCTCGGCGGGACCCGAAGCTTTCTTT	once	TRBJ1-1	-	TRBV2
CANSPRFNQPQHF	TGTGCCAACAGCCCTCGGTTCAATCAGCCCCAGCATTTT	-	TRBJ1-5	-	TRBV6-5
CATSPKRGYQETQYF	TGTGCCACCAGCCCAAAGCGGGGGTACCAAGAGACCCAGTACTTC	-	TRBJ2-5	TRBD2	TRBV15
CASSPTSGAIDTQYF	TGTGCCAGCTCACCGACTAGCGGGGCAATAGATACGCAGTATTTT	-	TRBJ2-3	TRBD2	TRBV18
CASSVTLTALSGNTIYF	TGCGCCAGCAGCGTCACATTGACAGCACTCTCTGGAAACACCATATATTTT	-	TRBJ1-3	-	TRBV5-1
CASSVRGITEAFF	TGCGCCAGCAGTGTGCGGGGAATCACTGAAGCTTTCTTT	-	TRBJ1-1	-	TRBV10-1
CASSPPGTATYEQYF	TGTGCCAGCAGCCCCCCCGGTACTGCAACCTACGAGCAGTACTTC	-	TRBJ2-7	-	TRBV7-8
CASSPRQSNQPQHF	TGTGCCAGCAGCCCCCGACAGAGTAATCAGCCCCAGCATTTT	-	TRBJ1-5	-	TRBV4-2
CASSRDSETEAFF	TGCGCCAGCAGCCGGGACAGTGAAACTGAAGCTTTCTTT	-	TRBJ1-1	TRBD1	TRBV5-1
CASSWERGGPYEQYF	TGTGCCAGCAGCTGGGAACGGGGGGGCCCCTACGAGCAGTACTTC	-	TRBJ2-7	TRBD2	TRBV5-6
CASSETGWGEQYF	TGTGCCAGCAGTGAAACAGGGTGGGGCGAGCAGTACTTC	-	TRBJ2-7	-	TRBV6-1
CASTTGTGTYEQYF	TGTGCCAGCACTACCGGGACAGGGACATACGAGCAGTACTTC	-	TRBJ2-7	TRBD1	TRBV19
CASSLLGQNYNEQFF	TGTGCCAGCAGCTTACTGGGACAAAACTACAATGAGCAGTTCTTC	-	TRBJ2-1	-	TRBV7-2
CASSSGTLTNEKLFF	TGTGCCAGCAGCTCCGGGACACTAACTAATGAAAAACTGTTTTTT	-	TRBJ1-4	-	TRBV7-9
CASSLGTSSEAFF	TGTGCCAGCAGCTTGGGGACATCGTCTGAAGCTTTCTTT	-	TRBJ1-1	-	TRBV5-5
CASSSQGGEKLFF	TGTGCCAGCAGTTCCCAGGGAGGTGAAAAACTGTTTTTT	few	TRBJ1-4	-	TRBV6-1
CASSQDQGGGWYNEQFF	TGCGCCAGCAGCCAAGATCAAGGGGGGGGTTGGTACAATGAGCAGTTCTTC	-	TRBJ2-1	-	TRBV4-3
CASSLTGEADTQYF	TGTGCCAGCAGTTTGACGGGGGAGGCAGATACGCAGTATTTT	-	TRBJ2-3	-	TRBV28